This entry lists 29 T cell receptor beta chains sequenced from one sample in a study of cytomegalovirus exposure and HLA in healthy donors. A multiplex PCR was run with 60 Vbeta primers and 13 Jbeta primers. Method: immunoSEQ multiplex PCR; TCRdb's copy keeps in-frame clones and lacks some. The table for this sample gives about 70,000 clones. The sample comprised PBMCs. These receptors were taken from a woman aged 25-40 years in good health and CMV-seronegative.

The chain has TRBV7-9 and TRBJ2-1; 9 bases match TRBD1. The CDR3 consists of 15 residues. Trimming at V came to 5 bases and at J to 6 bases, leaving 8 bases not matched to a gene. CDR1 is SEHNR and CDR2 is FQNEAQ in the germline V gene (reference sequence). Written as DNA, the CDR3 is TGTGCCAGCAGCCAGGGACAGGGCGCCTCCAATGAGCAGTTCTTC. Translating gives CASSQGQGASNEQFF.

The chain recombines TRBV7-9 with TRBJ2-5; D unclear. Germline CDR1 and CDR2: SEHNR and FQNEAQ (reference sequence). The CDR3 has 14 residues. V was pared by 1 base and J by 5 bases, with 11 bases between. In DNA, the CDR3 is TGTGCCAGCAGCTTAGAGTGGGCATCGGAGACCCAGTACTTC. It specifies CASSLEWASETQYF. Supplemented by reference TRBV7-9 and TRBJ2-5, the full variable domain reads DTGVSQNPRHKITKRGQNVTFRCDPISEHNRLYWYRQTLGQGPEFLTYFQNEAQLEKSRLLSDRFSAERPKGSFSTLEIQRTEQGDSAMYLCASSLEWASETQYFGPGTRLLVL.

The chain employs TRBV27 and TRBJ2-5; D not certain. CDR1 MNHEY and CDR2 SMNVEV come from the germline V gene (reference sequence). The CDR3 contains 10 residues. Trimming shortened V by 5 bases and J by 5 bases, and 3 bases separated the two germline ends. CDR3 in amino acids: CASSGETQYF. CDR3 in DNA: TGTGCCAGCAGTGGCGAGACCCAGTACTTC.

V and J are TRBV4-3 and TRBJ2-7; tentative D call: TRBD2 (6 bases). The CDR3 is made up of 14 amino acids. V dropped 1 base and J dropped 5 bases, with 12 bases sitting between them. Per the germline V gene, CDR1 is LGHNA and CDR2 is YSLEER. The CDR3 loop reads CASSQGLEVHEQYF. CDR3 bases: TGCGCCAGCAGCCAAGGACTAGAGGTACACGAGCAGTACTTC.

This chain joins TRBV5-4 and TRBJ2-7, with no clear D. The CDR3 consists of 9 residues. In germline, CDR1 is SGHNT, CDR2 YYREEE (reference sequence). The ends were cut back, 7 bases at V and 7 bases at J, with 6 bases in the middle. CDR3 region: CASSQEQYF. CDR3 bases: TGTGCCAGCTCCCAGGAGCAGTACTTC.

V is TRBV4-1 and J is TRBJ1-1, with 11 bases aligning to TRBD1. The CDR3 length is 14 residues. In germline, CDR1 is MGHRA, CDR2 YSYEKL. The V segment lost 1 base and the J segment 11 bases; nucleotides outside the gene matches: 6. The CDR3 reads CASSQVGTGGSAFF. The DNA for the CDR3 is TGCGCCAGCAGCCAAGTAGGGACAGGGGGGTCTGCTTTCTTT.

J is TRBJ1-5 and V is TRBV18, with TRBD1 matching 7 bases. The CDR3 covers 15 residues. Germline CDR1 KGHSH, CDR2 LQKENI. V gave up 3 bases and J gave up 7 bases; unmatched junction bases: 9. CDR3 loop: CASSPGGGGGQPQHF. The CDR3 region has the DNA TGTGCCAGCTCACCTGGCGGAGGGGGCGGGCAGCCCCAGCATTTT. The whole variable domain, remainder taken from reference TRBV18 and TRBJ1-5, is NAGVMQNPRHLVRRRGQEARLRCSPMKGHSHVYWYRQLPEEGLKFMVYLQKENIIDESGMPKERFSAEFPKEGPSILRIQQVVRGDSAAYFCASSPGGGGGQPQHFGDGTRLSIL.

The chain links TRBV27 to TRBJ1-2; D gene ambiguous. This CDR3 has 13 amino acids. Germline lookup yields CDR1 MNHEY and CDR2 SMNVEV (reference sequence). The V end was cut by 4 bases, the J end by 3 bases, with 9 bases between. CDR3 in amino acids: CASSYVRDYGYTF. DNA for the CDR3: TGTGCCAGCAGTTACGTTCGGGACTATGGCTACACCTTC.

V gene TRBV25-1 combines with J gene TRBJ2-1, with D possibly TRBD2 on 5 matching bases. CDR3 length equals 11 residues. The V end lost 5 bases, the J end lost 6 bases, and 5 bases lay between the germline ends. Germline V gene data show CDR1 as MGHDK and CDR2 as SYGVNS. The CDR3 nucleotides read TGTGCCAGCAGTCGGGGCAATGAGCAGTTCTTC. Translating gives CASSRGNEQFF.

The rearrangement uses TRBV1 and TRBJ2-1; the DNA was not used to check the table's D call, TRBD2. TRBV1 is classified as a pseudogene. The CDR3 runs to 18 residues. The CDR3 nucleotides read TGCACCAGCAGCCAATCTCGGACCCCGAGCGGGAGGGGGTCTGAGCAGTTCTTC. Translation: CTSSQSRTPSGRGSEQFF.

This chain joins TRBV19 and TRBJ2-1; 12 bases agree with TRBD1. Germline V gives CDR1 LNHDA, CDR2 SQIVND (reference sequence). The CDR3 contains 15 residues. The V segment lost 7 bases and the J segment 8 bases; nucleotides outside the gene matches: 9. In DNA, the CDR3 is TGTGCCAGTAAACGACCGGGACAGGGGGCCGATGAGCAGTTCTTC. This sequence encodes CASKRPGQGADEQFF.

V is TRBV14 and J is TRBJ2-7; D possibly corresponds to TRBD1 (6 bases). The V end was cut by 5 bases, the J end by 3 bases, with 14 bases between. This CDR3 contains 14 residues. Germline lookup yields CDR1 SGHDN and CDR2 FVKESK. Written as DNA, the CDR3 is TGTGCCAGCAGCTCCGGGACACGAGGCTACGAGCAGTACTTC. Translation gives CASSSGTRGYEQYF.

This chain links TRBV28 with TRBJ1-4; no definite D call. The CDR3 spans 14 residues. With 2 bases removed from V and 2 bases from J, the gap between germline ends came to 6 bases. Per germline, CDR1 MDHEN and CDR2 SYDVKM. For the CDR3, the DNA is TGTGCCAGCAGTTTAGGAGGGACTAATGAAAAACTGTTTTTT. Its protein is CASSLGGTNEKLFF.

The V call is TRBV29-1, the J call TRBJ2-7; TRBD1 might be the D (5 bases). Trimming took off 2 bases at V and 6 bases at J, with 8 bases between the two ends. This CDR3 comprises 11 residues. The germline gives CDR1 SQVTM, CDR2 ANQGSEA. DNA of the CDR3: TGCAGCGTTGAACAGGGCCGCGAGCAGTACTTC. Its translation: CSVEQGREQYF.

The chain recombines TRBV7-9 with TRBJ1-2, with a tentative D call TRBD1 (6 bases). The germline gives CDR1 SEHNR, CDR2 FQNEAQ (reference sequence). The CDR3 is made up of 17 amino acids. V was trimmed by 4 bases and J by 7 bases, leaving 25 bases between them. The CDR3 reads CASSSNRDLYRGGGYTF. The CDR3 DNA reads TGTGCCAGCAGCTCGAACCGGGACCTTTACCGAGGGGGTGGCTACACCTTC.

The chain employs TRBV9 and TRBJ2-1; 11 nucleotides match TRBD2. Unmatched junction bases numbered 1, after V lost 5 bases and J lost 3 bases. The CDR3 sequence is 14 residues long. Per germline, CDR1 SGDLS and CDR2 YYNGEE. CDR3: CASSLAGGYNEQFF. The DNA for the CDR3 is TGTGCCAGCAGTCTAGCGGGGGGCTACAATGAGCAGTTCTTC.

The chain carries TRBV9 and TRBJ2-3; 9 bases are shared with TRBD2. This CDR3 comprises 16 residues. The germline gives CDR1 SGDLS, CDR2 YYNGEE. J lost 1 base, V lost 0 bases, and 3 bases had no gene match. The CDR3 DNA follows: TGTGCCAGCAGCGTAGGGCCTAGCGGGGGCACAGATACGCAGTATTTT. Its protein is CASSVGPSGGTDTQYF. Supplemented by reference TRBV9 and TRBJ2-3, the full variable domain reads DSGVTQTPKHLITATGQRVTLRCSPRSGDLSVYWYQQSLDQGLQFLIQYYNGEERAKGNILERFSAQQFPDLHSELNLSSLELGDSALYFCASSVGPSGGTDTQYFGPGTRLTVL.

The rearrangement links TRBV7-8 to TRBJ1-5, with 9 bases aligning to TRBD1. With 0 bases clipped from V and 4 bases from J, the junction kept 4 bases outside the gene matches. CDR3 length equals 16 residues. From germline, CDR1 is SGHVS and CDR2 FQNEAQ. CDR3 in amino acids: CASSLAAGTGNQPQHF. CDR3 bases: TGTGCCAGCAGCTTAGCGGCCGGGACAGGGAATCAGCCCCAGCATTTT.

This chain uses TRBV7-8 with TRBJ1-5; the match to TRBD1 covers 7 bases. CDR3 length: 16 amino acids. V lost 4 bases, J lost 5 bases, and 11 bases stayed unmatched. Germline V lookup: CDR1 SGHVS, CDR2 FQNEAQ. CDR3 region: CASSSTGVRLDQPQHF. CDR3 DNA: TGTGCCAGCAGCTCAACAGGGGTAAGACTGGATCAGCCCCAGCATTTT.

This sequence joins TRBV19 and TRBJ2-5; TRBD2 aligns across 10 bases. The germline V gene encodes CDR1 LNHDA and CDR2 SQIVND (reference sequence). V dropped 5 bases and J dropped 2; count of bases not matched to a gene: 5. This CDR3 has 15 residues. The CDR3 spells CASSASGGAQETQYF. Written as DNA, the CDR3 is TGTGCCAGTAGTGCTAGCGGGGGTGCACAAGAGACCCAGTACTTC.

V and J are TRBV4-3 and TRBJ2-7, with TRBD2 matching 11 bases. The V gene's germline CDR1 is LGHNA and CDR2 YSLEER. CDR3 size: 15 residues. The V and J ends lost 0 bases and 7 bases, in that order; junction bases with no gene match: 5. This chain's CDR3 is CASSQDSGGAPEQYF. In DNA, the CDR3 is TGCGCCAGCAGCCAAGATAGCGGGGGGGCGCCGGAGCAGTACTTC.

This chain links TRBV30 with TRBJ2-3; 8 bases line up with TRBD1. In germline, CDR1 is GTSNPN, CDR2 SVGIG (reference sequence). Trimming removed 0 bases from V and 5 bases from J; junction bases left unmatched: 7. There are 15 residues in the CDR3. CDR3 DNA sequence: TGTGCCTGGAGTGTACCGACAGGGGTGAGAGATACGCAGTATTTT. Translation: CAWSVPTGVRDTQYF.

The chain recombines TRBV19 with TRBJ2-1, with 11 nucleotides matching TRBD2. The length of the CDR3 is 15 residues. The V gene's germline CDR1 is LNHDA and CDR2 SQIVND (reference sequence). Trimming took 7 bases from V and 9 from J; bases not matched to a gene: 11. This CDR3 is CASTPFSGGAVEQFF. In DNA, the CDR3 is TGTGCCAGTACTCCCTTTAGCGGGGGGGCGGTTGAGCAGTTCTTC.

The rearrangement joins TRBV29-1 to TRBJ1-2; TRBD1 is a possible D gene (6 bases). In germline, CDR1 is SQVTM, CDR2 ANQGSEA. The CDR3 contains 10 residues. Trimming shortened V by 5 bases and J by 5 bases, and 6 bases separated the two germline ends. The CDR3 DNA reads as TGCAGCGTTCAGGGGTATGGCTACACCTTC. It specifies CSVQGYGYTF.

The J gene is TRBJ2-1, the V gene TRBV27; no reliable D call. Trimming cost V 3 bases and J 6 bases, with 9 bases left between them. This CDR3 comprises 13 residues. The germline CDR1 and CDR2 sequences are MNHEY and SMNVEV (reference sequence). CDR3 coding DNA: TGTGCCAGCAGTTTGGGCCGGCCCAATGAGCAGTTCTTC. As protein: CASSLGRPNEQFF.

The chain uses TRBV6-5 and TRBJ1-3, with 7 bases lining up with TRBD1. The CDR3 spans 16 residues. CDR1 and CDR2 from the germline V gene are MNHEY and SVGAGI. Trimming cost V 4 bases and J 1 base; bases outside gene matches: 7. The CDR3 is CASSFIQGTSGNTIYF. Written as DNA, the CDR3 is TGTGCCAGCAGTTTCATACAGGGGACATCTGGAAACACCATATATTTT.

The chain is built from TRBV29-1 and TRBJ2-5; TRBD1 aligns across 10 bases. This CDR3 contains 14 residues. Looked up from germline, CDR1 is SQVTM and CDR2 is ANQGSEA. V lost 7 bases, J lost 2 bases, and 7 bases stayed unmatched. CDR3 DNA sequence: TGCAGCGGCCGGGACAGGGGAAGTCAAGAGACCCAGTACTTC. It encodes CSGRDRGSQETQYF.

J is TRBJ2-7 and V is TRBV9; 7 bases are shared with TRBD2. The CDR3 is 14 residues long. The V and J ends lost 0 bases and 3 bases, in that order; junction bases with no gene match: 3. Per germline, CDR1 SGDLS and CDR2 YYNGEE. The CDR3 DNA reads TGTGCCAGCAGCGTAGGACTAGCCAACTACGAGCAGTACTTC. Encoded protein: CASSVGLANYEQYF. The entire variable domain, with the rest obtained from reference TRBV9 and TRBJ2-7, is as follows: DSGVTQTPKHLITATGQRVTLRCSPRSGDLSVYWYQQSLDQGLQFLIQYYNGEERAKGNILERFSAQQFPDLHSELNLSSLELGDSALYFCASSVGLANYEQYFGPGTRLTVT.

This chain links TRBV5-4 with TRBJ1-5; D is unresolved. This CDR3 spans 12 amino acids. Trimming took off 4 bases at V and 5 bases at J, with 7 bases between the two ends. From germline, CDR1 is SGHNT and CDR2 YYREEE (reference sequence). CDR3: CASSIEDQPQHF. CDR3 DNA sequence: TGTGCCAGCAGCATAGAGGATCAGCCCCAGCATTTT.